The clone carrying this TCR beta chain was detected a few times. What it recognizes is unknown. This specimen comes from a study of blood T cells in healthy people across ages. Germline CDR1 is DFQATT and CDR2 is SNEGSKA (reference sequence). The V end lost 5 bases, the J end lost 5 bases, and 28 bases lay between the germline ends. This CDR3 is 18 amino acids long. The second PCR ran about 6 to 11 cycles with a sample-barcoded 5' primer and J-beta primers. A template-switch adaptor containing 12 random nucleotides labeled each cDNA molecule. TCRdb re-called the 5' RACE reads through MiXCR, storing one row per CDR3 protein. The data show roughly 1,800,000 distinct CDR3 sequences, roughly 52% seen once. Overall study results and limits: Donor CMV status, an unknown factor, possibly confounded changes in expanded clonotypes.

This clonotype was sampled from a woman in her forties in good health. This sequence joins TRBV20-1 and TRBJ2-1; TRBD2 is a possible D gene (5 bases). The specimen sequenced was blood. CDR3 in amino acids: CSAPLPSMLILGNNEQFF. The CDR3 DNA sequence: TGCAGTGCTCCTCTCCCATCGATGTTGATTCTCGGGAACAATGAGCAGTTCTTC.